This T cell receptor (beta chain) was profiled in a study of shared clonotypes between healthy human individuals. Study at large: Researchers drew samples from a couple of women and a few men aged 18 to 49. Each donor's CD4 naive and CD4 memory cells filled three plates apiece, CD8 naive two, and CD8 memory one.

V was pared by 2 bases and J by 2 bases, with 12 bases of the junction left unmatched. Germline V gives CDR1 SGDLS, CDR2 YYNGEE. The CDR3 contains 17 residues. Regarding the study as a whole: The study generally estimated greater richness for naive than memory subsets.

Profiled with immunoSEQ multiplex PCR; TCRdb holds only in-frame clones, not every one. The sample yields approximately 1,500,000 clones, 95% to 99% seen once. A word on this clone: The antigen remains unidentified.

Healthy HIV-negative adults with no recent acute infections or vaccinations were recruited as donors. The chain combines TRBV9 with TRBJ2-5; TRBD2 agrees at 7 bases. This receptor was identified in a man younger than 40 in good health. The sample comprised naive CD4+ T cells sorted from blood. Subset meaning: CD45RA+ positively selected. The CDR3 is CASSVSGDPEGQETQYF. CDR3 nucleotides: TGTGCCAGCAGCGTCAGCGGGGACCCGGAGGGGCAAGAGACCCAGTACTTC.